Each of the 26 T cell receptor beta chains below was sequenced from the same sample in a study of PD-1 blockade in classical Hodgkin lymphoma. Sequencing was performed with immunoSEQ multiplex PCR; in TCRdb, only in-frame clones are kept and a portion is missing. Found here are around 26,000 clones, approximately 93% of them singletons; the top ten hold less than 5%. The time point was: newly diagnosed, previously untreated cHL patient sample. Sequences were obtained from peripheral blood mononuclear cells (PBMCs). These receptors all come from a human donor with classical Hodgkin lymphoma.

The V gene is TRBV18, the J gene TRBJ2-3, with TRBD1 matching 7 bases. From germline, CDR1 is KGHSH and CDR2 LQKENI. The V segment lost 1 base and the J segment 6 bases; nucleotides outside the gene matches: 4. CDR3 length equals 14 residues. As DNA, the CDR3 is TGTGCCAGCTCACCACGACAGGGTCCCGATACGCAGTATTTT. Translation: CASSPRQGPDTQYF.

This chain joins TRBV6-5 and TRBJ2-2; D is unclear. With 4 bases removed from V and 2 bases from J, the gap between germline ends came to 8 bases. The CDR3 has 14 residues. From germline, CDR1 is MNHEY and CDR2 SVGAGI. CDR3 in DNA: TGTGCCAGCAGTTTTGGTGTTAACACCGGGGAGCTGTTTTTT. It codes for CASSFGVNTGELFF.

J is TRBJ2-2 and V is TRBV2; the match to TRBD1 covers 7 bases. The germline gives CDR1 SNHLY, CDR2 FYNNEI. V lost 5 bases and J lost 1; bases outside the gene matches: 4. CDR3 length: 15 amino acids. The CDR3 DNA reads TGTGCCAGCAGTTTCAGGACAGGGAACACCGGGGAGCTGTTTTTT. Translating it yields CASSFRTGNTGELFF. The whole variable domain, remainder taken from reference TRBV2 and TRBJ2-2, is EPEVTQTPSHQVTQMGQEVILRCVPISNHLYFYWYRQILGQKVEFLVSFYNNEISEKSEIFDDQFSVERPDGSNFTLKIRSTKLEDSAMYFCASSFRTGNTGELFFGEGSRLTVL.

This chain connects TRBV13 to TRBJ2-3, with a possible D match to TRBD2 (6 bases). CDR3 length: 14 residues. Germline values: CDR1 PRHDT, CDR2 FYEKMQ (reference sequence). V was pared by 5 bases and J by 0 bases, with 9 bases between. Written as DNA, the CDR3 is TGTGCCAGCAGCAGGACTAAGAGCACAGATACGCAGTATTTT. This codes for CASSRTKSTDTQYF.

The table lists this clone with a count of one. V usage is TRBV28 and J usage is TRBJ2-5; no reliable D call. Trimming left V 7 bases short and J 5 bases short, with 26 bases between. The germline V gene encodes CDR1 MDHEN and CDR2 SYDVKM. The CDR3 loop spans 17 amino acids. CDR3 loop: CASISRVRGVYMETQYF. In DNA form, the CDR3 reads TGTGCCAGCATCAGCCGAGTCCGCGGTGTCTATATGGAGACCCAGTACTTC.

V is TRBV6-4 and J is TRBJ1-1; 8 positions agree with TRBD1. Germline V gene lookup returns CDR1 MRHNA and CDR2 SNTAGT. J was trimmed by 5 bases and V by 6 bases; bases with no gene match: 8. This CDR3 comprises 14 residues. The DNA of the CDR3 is TGTGCCAGCAGCCCCGGGACAGGAGGTACTGAAGCTTTCTTT. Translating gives CASSPGTGGTEAFF.

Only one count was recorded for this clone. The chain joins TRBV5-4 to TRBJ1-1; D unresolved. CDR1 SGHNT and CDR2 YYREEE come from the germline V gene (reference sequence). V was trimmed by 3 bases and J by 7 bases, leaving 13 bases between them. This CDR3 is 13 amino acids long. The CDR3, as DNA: TGTGCCAGCAGCTCCCGAGGAGGGCTTGAAGCTTTCTTT. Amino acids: CASSSRGGLEAFF.

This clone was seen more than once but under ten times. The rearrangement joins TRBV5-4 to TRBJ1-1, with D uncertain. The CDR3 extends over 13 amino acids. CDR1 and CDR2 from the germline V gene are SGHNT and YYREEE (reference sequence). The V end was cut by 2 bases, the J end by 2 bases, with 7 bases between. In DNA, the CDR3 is TGTGCCAGCAGCTTCGGGGATAACACTGAAGCTTTCTTT. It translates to CASSFGDNTEAFF. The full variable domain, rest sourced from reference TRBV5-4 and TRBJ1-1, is ETGVTQSPTHLIKTRGQQVTLRCSSQSGHNTVSWYQQALGQGPQFIFQYYREEENGRGNFPPRFSGLQFPNYSSELNVNALELDDSALYLCASSFGDNTEAFFGQGTRLTVV.

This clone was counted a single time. This CDR3 reads CASSLTEANYGYTF. The CDR3 coding sequence is TGCGCCAGCAGCTTGACGGAAGCTAACTATGGCTACACCTTC. The rearrangement links TRBV5-1 to TRBJ1-2; D unresolved. CDR1 and CDR2 from the germline V gene are SGHRS and YFSETQ. This CDR3 is built from 14 residues. V was clipped by 1 base and J by 0 bases, with 7 bases between them.

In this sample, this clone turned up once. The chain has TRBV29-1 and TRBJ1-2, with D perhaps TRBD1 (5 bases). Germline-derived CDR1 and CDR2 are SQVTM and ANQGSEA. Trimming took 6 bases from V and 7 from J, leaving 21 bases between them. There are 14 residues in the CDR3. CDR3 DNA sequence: TGCAGCGTCTGGGACGATATCGTCTTCGGTGGCTACACCTTC. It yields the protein CSVWDDIVFGGYTF.

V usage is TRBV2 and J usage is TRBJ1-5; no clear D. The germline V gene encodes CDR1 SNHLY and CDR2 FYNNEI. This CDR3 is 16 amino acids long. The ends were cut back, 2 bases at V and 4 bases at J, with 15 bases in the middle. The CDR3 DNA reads TGTGCCAGCAGTGAAATGACACCGCTTAGGAATCAGCCCCAGCATTTT. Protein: CASSEMTPLRNQPQHF.

Here the CDR3 reads CASSLGGQANQPQHF. CDR3 coding DNA: TGTGCCAGCAGCTTAGGGGGACAGGCCAATCAGCCCCAGCATTTT. The V call is TRBV7-2, the J call TRBJ1-5; 8 bases line up with TRBD1. The CDR3 spans 15 residues. Per germline, CDR1 SGHTA and CDR2 FQGNSA. Germline trimming cut 1 base from V and 3 bases from J; bases unmatched to any gene: 2.

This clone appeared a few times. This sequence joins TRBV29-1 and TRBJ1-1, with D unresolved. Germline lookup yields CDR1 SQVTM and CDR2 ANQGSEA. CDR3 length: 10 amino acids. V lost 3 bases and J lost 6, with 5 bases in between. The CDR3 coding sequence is TGCAGCGTTGAGGACGCTGAAGCTTTCTTT. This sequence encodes CSVEDAEAFF.

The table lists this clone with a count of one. The CDR3 loop is CATCLLADNEQFF. For the CDR3, the DNA is TGTGCCACCTGTCTACTAGCAGACAATGAGCAGTTCTTC. The V and J genes are TRBV2 and TRBJ2-1; perhaps TRBD2 as D (6 bases). Per the germline V gene, CDR1 is SNHLY and CDR2 is FYNNEI. V lost 10 bases and J lost 5, with 15 bases in between. The CDR3 consists of 13 residues.

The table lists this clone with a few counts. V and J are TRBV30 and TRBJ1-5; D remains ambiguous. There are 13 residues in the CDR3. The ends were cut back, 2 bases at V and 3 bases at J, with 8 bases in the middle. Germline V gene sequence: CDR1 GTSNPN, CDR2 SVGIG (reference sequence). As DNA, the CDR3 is TGTGCCTGGAGTCCTAGTTACAATCAGCCCCAGCATTTT. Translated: CAWSPSYNQPQHF. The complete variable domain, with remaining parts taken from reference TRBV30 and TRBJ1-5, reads SQTIHQWPATLVQPVGSPLSLECTVEGTSNPNLYWYRQAAGRGLQLLFYSVGIGQISSEVPQNLSASRPQDRQFILSSKKLLLSDSGFYLCAWSPSYNQPQHFGDGTRLSIL.

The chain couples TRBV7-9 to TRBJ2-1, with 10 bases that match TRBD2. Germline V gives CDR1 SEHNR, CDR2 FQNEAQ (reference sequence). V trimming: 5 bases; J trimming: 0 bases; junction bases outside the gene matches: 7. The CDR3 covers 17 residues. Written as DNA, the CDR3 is TGTGCCAGCAGCCCCGGGACTAGCGAGTCCTCCTACAATGAGCAGTTCTTC. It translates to CASSPGTSESSYNEQFF.

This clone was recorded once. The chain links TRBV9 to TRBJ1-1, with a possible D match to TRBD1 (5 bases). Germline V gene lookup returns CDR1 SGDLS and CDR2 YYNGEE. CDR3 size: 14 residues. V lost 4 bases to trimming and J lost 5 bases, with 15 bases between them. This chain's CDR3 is CASSLGESRTEAFF. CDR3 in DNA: TGTGCCAGCAGCCTAGGGGAATCAAGGACTGAAGCTTTCTTT.

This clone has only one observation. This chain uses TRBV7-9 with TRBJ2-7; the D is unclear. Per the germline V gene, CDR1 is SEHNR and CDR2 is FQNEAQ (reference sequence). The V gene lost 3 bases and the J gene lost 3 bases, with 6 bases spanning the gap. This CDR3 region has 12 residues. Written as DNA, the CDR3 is TGTGCCAGCAGCTTGGGTGACTACGAGCAGTACTTC. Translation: CASSLGDYEQYF.

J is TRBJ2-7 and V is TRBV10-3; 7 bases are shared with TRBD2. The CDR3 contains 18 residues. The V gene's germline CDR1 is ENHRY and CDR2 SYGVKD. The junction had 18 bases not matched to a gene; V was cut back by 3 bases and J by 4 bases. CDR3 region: CAISELGLADRGRYEQYF. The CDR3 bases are TGTGCCATCAGTGAATTGGGGCTAGCGGACCGGGGAAGGTACGAGCAGTACTTC.

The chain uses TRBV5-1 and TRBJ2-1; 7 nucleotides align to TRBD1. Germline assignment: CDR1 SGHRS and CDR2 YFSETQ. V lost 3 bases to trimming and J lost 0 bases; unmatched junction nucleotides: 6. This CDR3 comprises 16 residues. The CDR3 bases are TGCGCCAGCAGCTCCGGGACAGCGAGCTCCTACAATGAGCAGTTCTTC. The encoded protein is CASSSGTASSYNEQFF.

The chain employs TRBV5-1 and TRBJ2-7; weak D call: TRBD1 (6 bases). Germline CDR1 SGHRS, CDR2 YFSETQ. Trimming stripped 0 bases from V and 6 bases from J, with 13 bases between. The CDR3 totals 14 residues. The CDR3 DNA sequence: TGCGCCAGCAGCTTGGTCAGACAGGACGGCGAGCAGTACTTC. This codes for CASSLVRQDGEQYF. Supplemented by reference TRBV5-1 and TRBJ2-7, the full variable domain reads KAGVTQTPRYLIKTRGQQVTLSCSPISGHRSVSWYQQTPGQGLQFLFEYFSETQRNKGNFPGRFSGRQFSNSRSEMNVSTLELGDSALYLCASSLVRQDGEQYFGPGTRLTVT.

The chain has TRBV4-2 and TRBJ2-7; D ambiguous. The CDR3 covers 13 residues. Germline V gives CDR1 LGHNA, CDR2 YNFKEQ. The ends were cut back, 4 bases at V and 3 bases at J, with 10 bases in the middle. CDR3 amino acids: CASSLRYDYEQYF. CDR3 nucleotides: TGTGCCAGCAGCCTCCGCTACGACTACGAGCAGTACTTC.

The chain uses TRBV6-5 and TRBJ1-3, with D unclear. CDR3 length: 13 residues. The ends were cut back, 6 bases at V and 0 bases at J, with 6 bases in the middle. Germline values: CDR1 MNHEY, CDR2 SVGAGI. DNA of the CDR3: TGTGCCAGCAGCTCCCGCTCTGGAAACACCATATATTTT. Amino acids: CASSSRSGNTIYF.

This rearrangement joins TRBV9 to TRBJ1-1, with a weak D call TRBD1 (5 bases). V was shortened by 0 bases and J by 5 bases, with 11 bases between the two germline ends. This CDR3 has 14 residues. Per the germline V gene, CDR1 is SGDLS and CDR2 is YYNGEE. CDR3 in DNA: TGTGCCAGCAGCGTAGGGGGCGAGGGGACTGAAGCTTTCTTT. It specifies CASSVGGEGTEAFF.

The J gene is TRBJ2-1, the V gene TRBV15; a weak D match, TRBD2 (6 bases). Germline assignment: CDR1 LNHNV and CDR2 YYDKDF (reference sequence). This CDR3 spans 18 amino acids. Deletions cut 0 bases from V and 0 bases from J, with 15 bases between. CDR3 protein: CATSRDFIAENSYNEQFF. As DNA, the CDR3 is TGTGCCACCAGCAGAGATTTTATAGCGGAAAACTCCTACAATGAGCAGTTCTTC. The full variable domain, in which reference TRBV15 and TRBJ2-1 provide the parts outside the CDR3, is DAMVIQNPRYQVTQFGKPVTLSCSQTLNHNVMYWYQQKSSQAPKLLFHYYDKDFNNEADTPDNFQSRRPNTSFCFLDIRSPGLGDTAMYLCATSRDFIAENSYNEQFFGPGTRLTVL.

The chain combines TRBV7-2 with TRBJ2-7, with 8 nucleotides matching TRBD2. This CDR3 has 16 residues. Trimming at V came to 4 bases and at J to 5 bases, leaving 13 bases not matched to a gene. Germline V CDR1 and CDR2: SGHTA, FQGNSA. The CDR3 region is CASSSGGYPGTNEQYF. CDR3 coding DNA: TGTGCCAGCAGCTCGGGGGGGTATCCGGGAACCAACGAGCAGTACTTC.